A single sample is the source of the 14 T cell receptor beta chains below, sequenced in a study of blood T cell repertoires in COVID-19. Some clones are missing from TCRdb's copy, which holds only in-frame ones; the method was immunoSEQ multiplex PCR. The sample holds about 270,000 clones; around nine tenths are singletons and the top ten take roughly 2%. Sequencing was performed on PBMCs or T cells enriched from blood (not recorded which). The receptors derive from an older woman in a cohort exposed to, infected with or recovered from COVID-19 (not recorded which).

The genes are TRBV6-5 and TRBJ1-2, with 7 positions matching TRBD1. The ends lost 2 bases at V and 3 bases at J; junction bases unmatched: 3. CDR1 and CDR2 (germline): MNHEY, SVGAGI. The CDR3 has 14 amino acids. The CDR3 loop reads CASSYLTGHYGYTF. DNA of the CDR3: TGTGCCAGCAGTTACCTGACAGGGCACTATGGCTACACCTTC.

This chain joins TRBV7-9 and TRBJ1-5; D call uncertain. Germline CDR1 SEHNR, CDR2 FQNEAQ (reference sequence). The germline V and J ends were trimmed by 5 bases and 0 bases, with 8 bases remaining between them. The CDR3 spans 14 residues. CDR3 sequence reads: CASSGKYSNQPQHF. The CDR3 region has the DNA TGTGCCAGCAGCGGCAAGTATAGCAATCAGCCCCAGCATTTT.

J is TRBJ2-4 and V is TRBV4-2; weak D call: TRBD2 (6 bases). This CDR3 is 16 amino acids long. The germline V gene has CDR1 LGHNA and CDR2 YNFKEQ. Between the trimmed V and J ends, which lost 3 bases and 2 bases, there was a span of 14 bases. In DNA form, the CDR3 reads TGTGCCAGCAGCCAGGGTATCGGGGGATCCAAAAACATTCAGTACTTC. Amino acids: CASSQGIGGSKNIQYF.

The chain carries TRBV5-1 and TRBJ2-2, with D perhaps TRBD2 (5 bases). Germline loops: CDR1 SGHRS, CDR2 YFSETQ. V was clipped by 0 bases and J by 5 bases, with 11 bases between them. CDR3 length: 15 amino acids. The CDR3 protein is CASSLARVETGELFF. In nucleotides, the CDR3 is TGCGCCAGCAGCTTGGCGCGGGTGGAGACCGGGGAGCTGTTTTTT.

This clone was counted once. This sequence joins TRBV4-1 and TRBJ2-2, with D hard to call. Trimming took off 1 base at V and 14 bases at J, with 14 bases between the two ends. The germline CDR1 and CDR2 sequences are MGHRA and YSYEKL. There are 13 residues in the CDR3. CDR3 DNA: TGCGCCAGCAGCCAAGTCGAAAGGAACAGACTGTTTTTT. Translating it yields CASSQVERNRLFF.

In its sample, this clone was seen a few times. This sequence joins TRBV5-5 and TRBJ2-7, with TRBD2 matching 11 bases. The germline gives CDR1 SGHKS, CDR2 YYEKEE (reference sequence). The CDR3 consists of 15 residues. Trimming removed 4 bases from V and 3 bases from J; junction bases left unmatched: 6. The DNA for the CDR3 is TGTGCCAGCAGCCCGGAAGGGACTAGCGGCTACGAGCAGTACTTC. As protein: CASSPEGTSGYEQYF.

V gene TRBV5-1 combines with J gene TRBJ2-3; 10 positions match TRBD2. Germline CDR1 SGHRS, CDR2 YFSETQ. The CDR3 contains 18 residues. V lost 2 bases, J lost 0 bases, and 9 bases stayed unmatched. The CDR3 loop is CASSLPLTSGVSTDTQYF. The DNA of the CDR3 is TGCGCCAGCAGCTTACCGCTTACTAGCGGGGTTAGCACAGATACGCAGTATTTT.

The chain combines TRBV6-5 with TRBJ2-7; 8 bases are a match to TRBD1. CDR3 length: 13 amino acids. V shed 6 bases, J shed 0 bases, and the junction held 1 base outside the gene matches. Germline V gene data show CDR1 as MNHEY and CDR2 as SVGAGI. The CDR3 sequence is CASRGTGSYEQYF. The CDR3 nucleotides are TGTGCCAGCAGAGGGACAGGCTCCTACGAGCAGTACTTC.

The chain is built from TRBV15 and TRBJ1-2; 7 positions match TRBD1. There are 13 residues in the CDR3. Germline CDR1 is LNHNV and CDR2 is YYDKDF (reference sequence). The V gene end was trimmed by 2 bases and the J gene end by 7 bases; junction bases not matched to a gene: 4. CDR3 sequence reads: CATSRPGGFGYTF. Here the CDR3 DNA reads TGTGCCACCAGCAGACCAGGGGGGTTTGGCTACACCTTC.

The rearrangement uses TRBV7-3 and TRBJ2-1; TRBD1 matches at 11 bases. CDR1 SGHTA and CDR2 FQGTGA come from the germline V gene. The V segment lost 1 base and the J segment 8 bases; nucleotides outside the gene matches: 7. This CDR3 has 16 residues. The CDR3 region is CASSLIGQGAVDEQFF. As DNA, the CDR3 is TGTGCCAGCAGCTTAATTGGACAGGGGGCAGTGGATGAGCAGTTCTTC.

The chain combines TRBV24-1 with TRBJ2-5, with TRBD2 identical over 13 bases. The CDR3 runs 17 residues. V lost 4 bases to trimming and J lost 5 bases; unmatched junction nucleotides: 9. Germline lookup yields CDR1 KGHDR and CDR2 SFDVKD. CDR3 DNA: TGTGCCACCAGTGAGTTCACTAGCGGGGGGGTCTTGGAGACCCAGTACTTC. Translated: CATSEFTSGGVLETQYF.

This chain uses TRBV11-2 with TRBJ1-5, with 7 bases fitting TRBD1. In germline, CDR1 is SGHAT, CDR2 FQNNGV. CDR3 length: 14 amino acids. Losses at the gene ends were 6 bases for V and 3 bases for J; bases not matched to a gene: 5. CDR3 sequence (DNA): TGTGCCAGCAGTCGACAGGGTAACAATCAGCCCCAGCATTTT. As protein: CASSRQGNNQPQHF.

The CDR3: CASNPRGLAFAEQYF. The CDR3 DNA reads TGTGCCAGCAATCCGAGGGGACTGGCCTTCGCCGAGCAGTACTTC. The chain recombines TRBV2 with TRBJ2-7; a weak D match, TRBD2 (6 bases). Germline V gene sequence: CDR1 SNHLY, CDR2 FYNNEI. Between the trimmed V and J ends, which lost 7 bases and 6 bases, there was a span of 22 bases. CDR3 length: 15 residues.

The V gene is TRBV6-5, the J gene TRBJ2-7; 7 bases are a match to TRBD2. V trimming: 5 bases; J trimming: 3 bases; junction bases outside the gene matches: 10. The CDR3 has 15 amino acids. Germline CDR1 and CDR2: MNHEY and SVGAGI. The CDR3 spells CASSLYGLGNYEQYF. In nucleotides, the CDR3 is TGTGCCAGCAGTCTCTACGGACTAGGAAACTACGAGCAGTACTTC.